Below, one TCR beta chain is given with its context. What this receptor recognizes is not known. With a much larger clone just one base away, this may be a read error. This sample is drawn from a study of glioma-infiltrating T cells (dated by TCRdb to the mid-2010s). General notes on the study: TCR alpha- and beta-chain repertoires were sequenced from glioma tissue, non-neoplastic brain tissue and matched peripheral blood mononuclear cells. To measure how far tissue and blood T-cell populations diverged, each tissue-infiltrating repertoire was compared against the peripheral blood repertoire of the same patient. The paired cohort comprised three low-grade glioma patients, several primary glioblastoma patients and three non-glioma patients contributing non-neoplastic brain tissue. Findings and caveats that apply to the study as a whole: Very few CDR3 sequences were shared between tissue and blood, attributed to high CDR3 diversity and limited sampling. The group comparisons were based on small numbers of patients: three non-neoplastic, three low-grade glioma and roughly eight glioblastoma patients. In non-neoplastic patients, VJ-independent divergence between tissue and blood fell below expectation, whereas in all gliomas, and especially in low-grade gliomas, the divergence rose above expectation.

According to the germline V gene, CDR1 reads SGHTA and CDR2 reads FQGNSA. The CDR3 measures 14 amino acids from cysteine to phenylalanine. Only the CDR3 portion is preserved as DNA: 42 bases, with reading frame beginning at the first base. The iRepertoire nested amplicon-rescue multiplex PCR (arm-PCR) platform was used to amplify TCR alpha and beta CDR3 regions from RNA. The input for one-step reverse transcription and amplification was roughly 100-450 ng of either tissue mRNA or PBMC total RNA. Following bead purification, Illumina adapters were added by a secondary multiplex PCR, and the libraries were gel-purified between 200 and 400 bp. Internal 6-nucleotide barcodes were carried by the libraries and were used for demultiplexing. Sequencing of libraries was performed on an Illumina MiSeq with 2x220 or 2x250 nucleotide paired-end reads. In the paper's pipeline: FLASH 1.2.11 was used to merge paired reads, and BWA-MEM then aligned the reads to the GRCh37 human genome before TRA and TRB reads were extracted. V and J assignment used an IMGT-derived reference of cassette sequences and CDR3 motifs that included pseudogenes. Reads were translated in three frames, and productive CDR3s were defined as those with a C...FGXG motif and no stop codons. Clonotypes were defined as unique combinations of V-J cassette pair and CDR3 amino acid sequence. Hamming distance filtering was applied to reads, with thresholds set by the sequence error rate of each sample in mapped regions. TCRdb reprocessed the public reads (quality trimming at Q25 with fastp, clone calling with MiXCR) and kept in-frame beta chains. One record per CDR3 amino acid sequence lists the most common genes and DNA. The V and J calls here are based on TCRdb, not the publication. Counted in this sample were about 140,000 distinct CDR3 sequences; about two fifths of them appeared once. Jointly, the top ten make up 20% to 25% of the sample.

The chain employs TRBV7-2 and TRBJ2-7; 6 matching bases give a weak D call of TRBD1. Sequencing used glioma tissue, nonneoplastic brain tissue, or PBMCs (not recorded which). The TCR sequence derives from a human donor with low-grade glioma or glioblastoma, undergoing nonglioma brain surgery, or in good health (not recorded which). The DNA is as follows: TGTTCCAGCAGCTTAGCCGGACAGACCTACGAGCAGTACTTC. Translated, this gives CSSSLAGQTYEQYF.